This T cell receptor (beta chain) was sequenced for a study of T cells in Graves' hyperthyroidism and ophthalmopathy. RNA transcripts were the template for amplifying TCR beta CDR3 regions. In the first-round RT-PCR of the TCR CDR3, the HTBI primer set was used. Via MiXCR, TCRdb re-called the multiplex PCR reads, giving one row per CDR3 protein. Of 200,000 to 250,000 distinct CDR3 sequences detected, approximately 16% appear once; the ten largest clones hold around 26%. J was trimmed by 3 bases and V by 3 bases; bases with no gene match: 21. The CDR3 covers 21 residues. Germline CDR1 is MNHGY and CDR2 is SVAAGI.

This chain joins TRBV6-9 and TRBJ2-7, with 12 bases fitting TRBD1. This clonotype was obtained from a woman aged 18-30 years with Graves' ophthalmopathy. Sequencing was carried out using blood. The CDR3, as DNA: TGTGCCAGCAGTTACCCTATGGGACAGGGGGCGCTTTTCGACTTACACTACGAGCAGTACTTC. This gives the protein CASSYPMGQGALFDLHYEQYF.